This record looks at one TCR beta chain sequence and its context. Measured with immunoSEQ multiplex PCR; TCRdb has only the in-frame clones, and not every one. The table has about 12,000 clones, around 89% seen once. These data come from a study of blood T cell dynamics during melanoma immunotherapy. The ends were cut back, 3 bases at V and 6 bases at J, with 18 bases in the middle. Germline V gives CDR1 MRHNA, CDR2 SNTAGT. The CDR3 sequence is 15 residues long. The time point is: week 3, after first cycle of checkpoint inhibitor. Sampling occurred pretreatment (T0) and at week 3 (W3), after cycle one of checkpoint blockade.

This sequence joins TRBV6-4 and TRBJ2-7; no firm D call. The origin of this receptor is a human donor with melanoma. Sequencing was performed on blood, taken from a patient treated with checkpoint blockade. CDR3 DNA: TGTGCCAGCAGTGATCTCGACGGCCCGAGGAGCGAGCAGTACTTC. Amino acids: CASSDLDGPRSEQYF.